Shown below are 21 T cell receptor beta chains from a single sample sequenced in a study of post-analysis software for immune sequencing data. Regarding the study as a whole: TRBV5-6, TRBV5-1 and TRBV20-1 belonged to a set of roughly five TRBV segments that were more frequent in patients than controls.

Unique molecular identifiers were carried by the TCR beta cDNA libraries. Each CDR3 protein is one row after TCRdb ran MiXCR on the PCR reads. Of fewer than 550,000 distinct CDR3 sequences listed, around 34% are singletons. These receptors' antigens are unknown. Sequencing was carried out using blood. All receptors come from a girl aged 2 to 17 with multiple sclerosis.

The chain carries TRBV28 and TRBJ2-3; D ambiguous. Trimming removed 6 bases from V and 4 bases from J, with 26 bases in between. Germline V gene lookup returns CDR1 MDHEN and CDR2 SYDVKM. This CDR3 has 18 residues. DNA for the CDR3: TGTGCCAGCAGCCCCCTCATCCCCTCAGGATACGGCGCAGATACGCAGTATTTT. The encoded protein is CASSPLIPSGYGADTQYF.

The V gene is TRBV20-1, the J gene TRBJ2-5; 16 nucleotides line up with TRBD2. The V gene end was trimmed by 4 bases and the J gene end by 2 bases; junction bases not matched to a gene: 7. CDR3 length equals 17 residues. The germline gives CDR1 DFQATT, CDR2 SNEGSKA (reference sequence). The CDR3 nucleotides read TGCAGTGCTATTGGGACTAGCGGGGGGGATGGTCAAGAGACCCAGTACTTC. It specifies CSAIGTSGGDGQETQYF.

V gene TRBV3-1 combines with J gene TRBJ1-1; tentative D call: TRBD1 (6 bases). V lost 1 base, J lost 9 bases, and 15 bases lay in between. Germline-derived CDR1 and CDR2 are LGHDT and YNNKEL (reference sequence). The CDR3 is made up of 14 amino acids. The CDR3 loop reads CASSQARTVRKAFF. The CDR3 bases are TGTGCCAGCAGCCAAGCCCGGACAGTTAGGAAAGCTTTCTTT.

The chain couples TRBV5-5 to TRBJ2-7; 8 bases align to TRBD2. The DNA end is a closer match to TRBJ2-5, so the J assignment may be wrong. The CDR3 runs 16 residues. The germline gives CDR1 SGHKS, CDR2 YYEKEE (reference sequence). The CDR3 reads CASSLFSQRGKGTQYF. The CDR3 nucleotides read TGTGCCAGCAGCTTGTTCTCCCAGCGGGGGAAAGGGACCCAGTACTTC.

The CDR3 DNA is TGTGCCAGCAGCCGTAACTCTCGGACTAGCGGATTGTTCTTC. As protein: CASSRNSRTSGLFF. The rearrangement links TRBV4-2 to TRBJ2-1; 10 bases are shared with TRBD2. With 4 bases clipped from V and 15 bases from J, the junction kept 12 bases outside the gene matches. CDR1 is LGHNA, CDR2 YNFKEQ, per germline. This CDR3 has 14 amino acids.

The chain links TRBV5-1 to TRBJ2-3; no firm D call. Germline assignment: CDR1 SGHRS and CDR2 YFSETQ. The CDR3 has 13 amino acids. V was trimmed by 1 base and J by 7 bases, leaving 10 bases between them. CDR3 region: CASSLSGGHTQYF. CDR3 nucleotide sequence: TGCGCCAGCAGCTTGTCTGGTGGGCATACGCAGTATTTT.

This clonotype has a handful of counts. This rearrangement joins TRBV20-1 to TRBJ2-7; the D gene is possibly TRBD2 (5 bases). V gave up 4 bases and J gave up 2 bases, with 15 bases separating them. The germline gives CDR1 DFQATT, CDR2 SNEGSKA (reference sequence). CDR3 length equals 14 residues. Here the CDR3 reads CSANRKTGTYEQYF. Written as DNA, the CDR3 is TGCAGTGCTAACCGAAAAACGGGAACCTACGAGCAGTACTTC.

The gene calls are TRBV24-1 and TRBJ2-2; D is ambiguous. Germline-derived CDR1 and CDR2 are KGHDR and SFDVKD. This CDR3 region has 16 residues. With 7 bases removed from V and 1 base from J, the gap between germline ends came to 15 bases. CDR3: CATSDVGSGNTGELFF. As DNA, the CDR3 is TGTGCCACCAGCGATGTAGGTTCGGGGAACACCGGGGAGCTGTTTTTT.

This clonotype was recorded a few times. The V gene is TRBV18, the J gene TRBJ1-1; possible D gene TRBD1, 6 bases. This CDR3 contains 14 residues. Trimming removed 0 bases at V and 3 bases at J, with 8 bases between. Germline CDR1 is KGHSH and CDR2 is LQKENI. This CDR3 reads CASSPPRGDTEAFF. The CDR3 nucleotides read TGTGCCAGCTCACCACCGAGGGGGGACACTGAAGCTTTCTTT.

The J gene is TRBJ1-5, the V gene TRBV20-1, with D possibly TRBD1 on 5 matching bases. The CDR3 covers 14 residues. With 3 bases removed from V and 4 bases from J, the gap between germline ends came to 13 bases. Germline values: CDR1 DFQATT, CDR2 SNEGSKA (reference sequence). CDR3 protein: CSASELQGNQPQHF. Written as DNA, the CDR3 is TGCAGTGCTAGTGAACTCCAGGGAAATCAGCCCCAGCATTTT.

The chain uses TRBV24-1 and TRBJ2-5; D might be TRBD1 or TRBD2, each matching 5 bases. Germline V CDR1 and CDR2: KGHDR, SFDVKD. This CDR3 contains 13 residues. V was pared by 5 bases and J by 5 bases, with 11 bases between. The CDR3 region is CATSAGARETQYF. CDR3 nucleotides: TGTGCCACCAGTGCCGGGGCGCGGGAGACCCAGTACTTC.

This chain links TRBV6-6 with TRBJ1-5, with a weak D call TRBD1 (5 bases). Germline loops: CDR1 MNHNY, CDR2 SVGAGI (reference sequence). The CDR3 runs to 16 residues. V was pared by 6 bases and J by 0 bases, with 15 bases between. The CDR3 is CASRNLGHLSNQPQHF. The CDR3 bases are TGTGCCAGCAGAAACCTCGGACACCTTAGCAATCAGCCCCAGCATTTT.

This chain links TRBV5-1 with TRBJ1-2; maybe TRBD1 (6 bases). Per germline, CDR1 SGHRS and CDR2 YFSETQ. The CDR3 consists of 18 residues. Trimming cost V 0 bases and J 3 bases, with 21 bases left between them. The CDR3 DNA reads as TGCGCCAGCAGCTTGGGTTCTCGGACAGCCAGGTTTGACTATGGCTACACCTTC. Its protein is CASSLGSRTARFDYGYTF.

The chain uses TRBV6-5 and TRBJ1-1; D is ambiguous. Between the trimmed V and J ends, which lost 7 bases and 5 bases, there was a span of 20 bases. This CDR3 is 15 amino acids long. Per germline, CDR1 MNHEY and CDR2 SVGAGI. In DNA, the CDR3 is TGTGCCAGCAAGGTAACAACTTTTAAGTGGACTGAAGCTTTCTTT. Its protein product is CASKVTTFKWTEAFF.

J is TRBJ1-1 and V is TRBV20-1, with TRBD1 matching 8 bases. CDR1 and CDR2 (germline): DFQATT, SNEGSKA (reference sequence). The length of the CDR3 is 15 residues. The V segment lost 6 bases and the J segment 1 base; nucleotides outside the gene matches: 10. The CDR3 sequence: CSAPEGQVGNTEAFF. CDR3 in DNA: TGCAGTGCGCCGGAGGGACAGGTGGGGAACACTGAAGCTTTCTTT.

This clonotype was detected a few times. The chain couples TRBV3-1 to TRBJ2-7; 10 bases match TRBD1. The CDR3 length is 16 residues. Germline V CDR1 and CDR2: LGHDT, YNNKEL (reference sequence). Losses at the gene ends were 3 bases for V and 5 bases for J; bases not matched to a gene: 10. The CDR3 DNA reads TGTGCCAGCAGCCATTTCCCGGGACAGGGGAACCACGAGCAGTACTTC. Translating it yields CASSHFPGQGNHEQYF.

The chain couples TRBV12-3 or TRBV12-4 to TRBJ2-5; TRBD1 matches 8 bases. The CDR3 has 13 residues. Trimming cost V 7 bases and J 5 bases; bases outside gene matches: 6. CDR3 sequence (DNA): TGTGCCAGCAAAACAGGGGGAAGGGAGACCCAGTACTTC. This translates into CASKTGGRETQYF.

This clonotype came up many times. The chain recombines TRBV29-1 with TRBJ2-3; 8 bases match TRBD1. Germline V gives CDR1 SQVTM, CDR2 ANQGSEA. CDR3 length equals 17 residues. The junction had 12 bases not matched to a gene; V was cut back by 2 bases and J by 2 bases. This chain's CDR3 is CSVEQSTGAWNTDTQYF. The CDR3 DNA sequence: TGCAGCGTTGAACAATCGACAGGGGCTTGGAACACAGATACGCAGTATTTT.

Worth noting for this clonotype: At one of its ends the junction is not consistent with the germline gene, which may arise from a read error. DNA of the CDR3: TGCAGCGTCCCCGTGCGGGGGGGCATCGATATGCAGTATTTT. This codes for CSVPVRGGIDMQYF. V gene TRBV29-1 combines with J gene TRBJ2-3; 9 bases fit TRBD2. CDR3 length equals 14 residues. Germline CDR1 and CDR2: SQVTM and ANQGSEA.

CDR3 nucleotides: TGTGCCAGCAGCTTCACAGGGGAAGGAACAGATACGCAGTATTTT. It translates to CASSFTGEGTDTQYF. V is TRBV7-9 and J is TRBJ2-3, with 7 bases fitting TRBD1. This CDR3 is built from 15 residues. V shed 3 bases, J shed 3 bases, and the junction held 6 bases outside the gene matches. The germline CDR1 and CDR2 sequences are SEHNR and FQNEAQ (reference sequence).

V usage is TRBV4-1 and J usage is TRBJ2-3; unclear D gene. V was shortened by 8 bases and J by 0 bases, with 9 bases between the two germline ends. The CDR3 runs to 13 residues. CDR1 and CDR2 (germline): MGHRA, YSYEKL. For the CDR3, the DNA is TGCGCCAGCGGGCGCCCTAGCACAGATACGCAGTATTTT. Its translation: CASGRPSTDTQYF.